This TCR beta chain was sequenced during a study of cytomegalovirus exposure and HLA in healthy donors. The study, taken as a whole, reports: TCR association rates varied by HLA locus in a later analysis, with DRB1 highest and HLA-C lowest. The authors later found HLA-associated TCR beta chains more clonally expanded than equally common others.

Germline V gene sequence: CDR1 SGHNT, CDR2 YYREEE (reference sequence). This CDR3 spans 16 amino acids. V lost 0 bases and J 3 bases, leaving 15 bases between the germline ends. As concerns this clone: Its target is not known.

A multiplex PCR was run with 60 Vbeta primers and 13 Jbeta primers. TCRdb's table, derived via immunoSEQ multiplex PCR, lists solely in-frame clones and lacks some. Among under 150,000 clones listed, 65% to 85% were seen once. Donors had nominal health at sampling but likely had unrecorded immune exposures. Sequenced: PBMCs. The chain combines TRBV5-4 with TRBJ2-5, with TRBD2 as a possible D gene (5 bases). The TCR originated in a woman between 35 and 50 years old in good health and CMV-seronegative. Here the CDR3 DNA reads TGTGCCAGCAGCTTGGCCAGCGGAAGAGGCAAAGAGACCCAGTACTTC. Translation gives CASSLASGRGKETQYF. The full variable domain, rest sourced from reference TRBV5-4 and TRBJ2-5, is ETGVTQSPTHLIKTRGQQVTLRCSSQSGHNTVSWYQQALGQGPQFIFQYYREEENGRGNFPPRFSGLQFPNYSSELNVNALELDDSALYLCASSLASGRGKETQYFGPGTRLLVL.